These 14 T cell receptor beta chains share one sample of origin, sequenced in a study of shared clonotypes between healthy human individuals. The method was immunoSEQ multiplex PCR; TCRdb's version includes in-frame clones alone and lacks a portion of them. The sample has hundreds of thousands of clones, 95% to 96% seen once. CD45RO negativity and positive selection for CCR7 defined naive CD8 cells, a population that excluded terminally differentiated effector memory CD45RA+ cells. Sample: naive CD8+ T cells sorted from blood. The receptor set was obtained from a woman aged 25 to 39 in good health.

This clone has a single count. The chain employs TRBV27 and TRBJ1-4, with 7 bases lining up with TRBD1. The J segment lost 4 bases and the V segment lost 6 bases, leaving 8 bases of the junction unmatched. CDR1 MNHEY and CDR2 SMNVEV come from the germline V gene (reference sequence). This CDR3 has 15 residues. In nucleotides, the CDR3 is TGTGCCAGCAGCCCCGGGGGACAGTTTAATGAAAAACTGTTTTTT. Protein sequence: CASSPGGQFNEKLFF.

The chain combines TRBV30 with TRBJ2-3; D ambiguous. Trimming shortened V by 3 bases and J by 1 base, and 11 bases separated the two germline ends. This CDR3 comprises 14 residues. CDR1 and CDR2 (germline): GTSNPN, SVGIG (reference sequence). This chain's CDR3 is CAWRGKYRTDTQYF. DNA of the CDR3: TGTGCCTGGAGAGGTAAATATCGCACAGATACGCAGTATTTT. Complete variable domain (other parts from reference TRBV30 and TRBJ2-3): SQTIHQWPATLVQPVGSPLSLECTVEGTSNPNLYWYRQAAGRGLQLLFYSVGIGQISSEVPQNLSASRPQDRQFILSSKKLLLSDSGFYLCAWRGKYRTDTQYFGPGTRLTVL.

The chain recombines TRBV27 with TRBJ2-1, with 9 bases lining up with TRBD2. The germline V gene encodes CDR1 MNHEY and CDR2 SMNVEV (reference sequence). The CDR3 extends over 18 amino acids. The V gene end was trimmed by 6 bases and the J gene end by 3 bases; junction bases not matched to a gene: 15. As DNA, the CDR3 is TGTGCCAGCAGCCTGACTAGCGGAACGGAAAAACGCTACAATGAGCAGTTCTTC. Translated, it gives CASSLTSGTEKRYNEQFF.

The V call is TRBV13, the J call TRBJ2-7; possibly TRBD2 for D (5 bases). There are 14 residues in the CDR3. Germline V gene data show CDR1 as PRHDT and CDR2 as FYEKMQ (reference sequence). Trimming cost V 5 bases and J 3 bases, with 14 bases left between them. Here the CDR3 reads CASSPGLDLYEQYF. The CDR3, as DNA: TGTGCCAGCAGCCCAGGACTGGATCTCTACGAGCAGTACTTC.

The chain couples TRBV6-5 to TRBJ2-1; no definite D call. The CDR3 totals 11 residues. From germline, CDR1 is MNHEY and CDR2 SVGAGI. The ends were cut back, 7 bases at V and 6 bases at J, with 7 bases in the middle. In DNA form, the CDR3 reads TGTGCCAGCACTCAGCGCAATGAGCAGTTCTTC. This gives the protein CASTQRNEQFF.

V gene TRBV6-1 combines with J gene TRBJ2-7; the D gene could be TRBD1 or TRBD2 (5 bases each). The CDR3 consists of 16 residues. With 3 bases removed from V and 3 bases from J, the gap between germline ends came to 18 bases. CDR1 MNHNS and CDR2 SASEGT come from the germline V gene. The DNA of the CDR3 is TGTGCCAGCAGTGACCCCGCCGGGACGGGTAGCTACGAGCAGTACTTC. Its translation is CASSDPAGTGSYEQYF.

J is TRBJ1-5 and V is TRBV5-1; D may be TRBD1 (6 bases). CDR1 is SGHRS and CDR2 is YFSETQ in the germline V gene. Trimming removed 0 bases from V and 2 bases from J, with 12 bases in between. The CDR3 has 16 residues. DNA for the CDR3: TGCGCCAGCAGCTTGGCGGGGGGGCAAGGCAATCAGCCCCAGCATTTT. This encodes CASSLAGGQGNQPQHF.

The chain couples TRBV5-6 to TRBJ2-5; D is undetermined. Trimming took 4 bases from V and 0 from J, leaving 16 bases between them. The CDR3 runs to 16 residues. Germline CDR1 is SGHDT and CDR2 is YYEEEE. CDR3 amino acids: CASSLQRVGYQETQYF. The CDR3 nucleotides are TGTGCCAGCAGCCTTCAAAGGGTGGGGTACCAAGAGACCCAGTACTTC.

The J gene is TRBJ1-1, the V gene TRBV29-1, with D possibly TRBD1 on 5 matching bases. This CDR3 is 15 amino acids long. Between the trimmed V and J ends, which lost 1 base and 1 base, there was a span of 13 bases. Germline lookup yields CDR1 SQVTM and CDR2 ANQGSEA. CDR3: CSVEVLGLENTEAFF. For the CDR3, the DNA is TGCAGCGTTGAAGTACTGGGGCTGGAGAACACTGAAGCTTTCTTT.

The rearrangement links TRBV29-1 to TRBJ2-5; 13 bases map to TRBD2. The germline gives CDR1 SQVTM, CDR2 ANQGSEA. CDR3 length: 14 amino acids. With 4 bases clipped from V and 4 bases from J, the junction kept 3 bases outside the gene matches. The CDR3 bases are TGCAGCGTTGGGACTAGCGGGAGTACAGAGACCCAGTACTTC. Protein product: CSVGTSGSTETQYF.

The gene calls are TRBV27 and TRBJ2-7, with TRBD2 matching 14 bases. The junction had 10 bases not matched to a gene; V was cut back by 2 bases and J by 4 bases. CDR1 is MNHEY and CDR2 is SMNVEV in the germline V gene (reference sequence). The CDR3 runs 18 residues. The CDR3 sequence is CASSLTPPRLAGGYEQYF. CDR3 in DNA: TGTGCCAGCAGTTTAACCCCCCCTAGACTAGCGGGAGGGTACGAGCAGTACTTC.

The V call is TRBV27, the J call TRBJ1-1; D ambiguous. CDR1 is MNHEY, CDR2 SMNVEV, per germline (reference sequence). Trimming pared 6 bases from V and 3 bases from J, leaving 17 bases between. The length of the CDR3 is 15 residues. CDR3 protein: CASRLFGLADTEAFF. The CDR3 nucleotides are TGTGCCAGCAGACTATTTGGACTGGCCGACACTGAAGCTTTCTTT.

CDR3 residues: CAISESNSGAYEQYF. For the CDR3, the DNA is TGTGCCATCAGTGAGTCGAATAGCGGGGCCTACGAGCAGTACTTC. The V call is TRBV10-3, the J call TRBJ2-7; 8 bases fit TRBD2. CDR1 ENHRY and CDR2 SYGVKD come from the germline V gene. Trimming took 0 bases from V and 2 from J; bases not matched to a gene: 3. The CDR3 contains 15 residues.

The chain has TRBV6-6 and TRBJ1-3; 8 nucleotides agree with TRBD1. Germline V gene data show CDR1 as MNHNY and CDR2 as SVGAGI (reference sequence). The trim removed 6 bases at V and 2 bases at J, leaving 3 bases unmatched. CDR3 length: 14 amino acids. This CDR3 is CASSRDRTGNTIYF. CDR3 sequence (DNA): TGTGCCAGCAGCAGGGACAGGACTGGAAACACCATATATTTT.